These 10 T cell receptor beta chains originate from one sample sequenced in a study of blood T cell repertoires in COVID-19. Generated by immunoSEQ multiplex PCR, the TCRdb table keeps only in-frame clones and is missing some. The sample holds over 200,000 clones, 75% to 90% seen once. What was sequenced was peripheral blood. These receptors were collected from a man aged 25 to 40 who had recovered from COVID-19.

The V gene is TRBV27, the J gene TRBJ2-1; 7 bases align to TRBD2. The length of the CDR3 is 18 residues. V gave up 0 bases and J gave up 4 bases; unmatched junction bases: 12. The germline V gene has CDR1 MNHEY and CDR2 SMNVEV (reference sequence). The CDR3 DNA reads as TGTGCCAGCAGTTTATCAAGCGGGGTAGCGACCCCATACAATGAGCAGTTCTTC. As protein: CASSLSSGVATPYNEQFF.

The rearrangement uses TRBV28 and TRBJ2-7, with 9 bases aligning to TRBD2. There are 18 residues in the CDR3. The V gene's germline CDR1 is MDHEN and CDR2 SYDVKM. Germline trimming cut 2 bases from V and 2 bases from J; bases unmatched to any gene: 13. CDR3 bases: TGTGCCAGCAGTTTAAGAGTTCCCCTAGGCGGGGGGGCCTACGAGCAGTACTTC. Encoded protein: CASSLRVPLGGGAYEQYF.

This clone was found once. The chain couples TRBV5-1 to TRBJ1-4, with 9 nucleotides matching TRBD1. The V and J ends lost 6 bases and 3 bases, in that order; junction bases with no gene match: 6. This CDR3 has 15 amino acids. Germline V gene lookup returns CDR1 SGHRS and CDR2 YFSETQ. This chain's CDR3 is CASKTQGASNEKLFF. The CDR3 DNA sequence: TGCGCCAGCAAAACACAGGGGGCATCTAATGAAAAACTGTTTTTT.

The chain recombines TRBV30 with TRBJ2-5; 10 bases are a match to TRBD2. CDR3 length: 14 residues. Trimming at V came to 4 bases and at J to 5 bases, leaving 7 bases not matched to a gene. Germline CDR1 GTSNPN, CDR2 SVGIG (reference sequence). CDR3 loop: CAWTQRGGRETQYF. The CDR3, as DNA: TGTGCCTGGACCCAGCGGGGGGGCCGGGAGACCCAGTACTTC.

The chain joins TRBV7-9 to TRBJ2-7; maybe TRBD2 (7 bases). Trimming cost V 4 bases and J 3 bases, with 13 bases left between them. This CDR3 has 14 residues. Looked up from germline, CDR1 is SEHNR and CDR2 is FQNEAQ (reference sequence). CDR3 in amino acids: CASSSTGGFYEQYF. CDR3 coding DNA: TGTGCCAGCAGCTCCACGGGGGGCTTCTACGAGCAGTACTTC.

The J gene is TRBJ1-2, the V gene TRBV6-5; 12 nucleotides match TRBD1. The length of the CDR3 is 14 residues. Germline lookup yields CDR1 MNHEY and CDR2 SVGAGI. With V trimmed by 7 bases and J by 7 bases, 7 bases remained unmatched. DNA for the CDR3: TGTGCCAGCATCCGGGACAGGGGGCAGGGTGGCTACACCTTC. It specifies CASIRDRGQGGYTF.

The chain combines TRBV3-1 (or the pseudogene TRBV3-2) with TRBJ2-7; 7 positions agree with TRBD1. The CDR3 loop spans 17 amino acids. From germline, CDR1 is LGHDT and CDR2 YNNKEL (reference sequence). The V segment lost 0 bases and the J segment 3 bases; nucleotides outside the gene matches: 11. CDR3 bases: TGTGCCAGCAGCCAAGATCAAGGGGGCATTGGAGTCTACGAGCAGTACTTC. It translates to CASSQDQGGIGVYEQYF.

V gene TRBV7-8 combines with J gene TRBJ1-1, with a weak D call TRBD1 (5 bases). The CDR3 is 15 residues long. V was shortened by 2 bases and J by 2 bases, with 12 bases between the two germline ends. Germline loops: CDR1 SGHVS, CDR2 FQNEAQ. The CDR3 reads CASSLYQGLNTEAFF. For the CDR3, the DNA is TGTGCCAGCAGCTTATACCAGGGACTTAACACTGAAGCTTTCTTT.

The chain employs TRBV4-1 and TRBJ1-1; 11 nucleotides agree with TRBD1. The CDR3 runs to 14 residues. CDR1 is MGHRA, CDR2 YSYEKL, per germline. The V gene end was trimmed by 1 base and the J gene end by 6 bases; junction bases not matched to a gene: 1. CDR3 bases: TGCGCCAGCAGCCAAGGGGACAGGGGGTCTGAAGCTTTCTTT. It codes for CASSQGDRGSEAFF.

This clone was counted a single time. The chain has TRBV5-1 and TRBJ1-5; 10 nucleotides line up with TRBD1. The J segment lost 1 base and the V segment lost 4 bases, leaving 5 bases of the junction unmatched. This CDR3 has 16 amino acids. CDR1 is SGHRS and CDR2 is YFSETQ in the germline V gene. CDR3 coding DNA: TGCGCCAGCAGCCCGGGACAGGGGATAAGCAATCAGCCCCAGCATTTT. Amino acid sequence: CASSPGQGISNQPQHF. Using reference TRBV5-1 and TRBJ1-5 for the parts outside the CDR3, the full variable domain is KAGVTQTPRYLIKTRGQQVTLSCSPISGHRSVSWYQQTPGQGLQFLFEYFSETQRNKGNFPGRFSGRQFSNSRSEMNVSTLELGDSALYLCASSPGQGISNQPQHFGDGTRLSIL.